A selection of T cell receptor beta chains follows, all from one sample in a study of graft-versus-host responses after intestinal transplantation. For these TCRs, the target antigens are not known. The data were produced by immunoSEQ multiplex PCR, yet TCRdb's version contains in-frame clones alone and is incomplete. The sample yields about 100,000 clones, 87% seen once. The sample was unstimulated CD4+ T cells sorted from spleen or lymph node cells, taken before transplant. These receptors were collected from a human donor who was the organ donor for an intestinal transplant. CDR3s include the opening cysteine and the closing phenylalanine or tryptophan. A D gene is named only where the DNA matches it firmly. Not every row has a clone size; where given, it reads once, few, many or a size class.

V	D	J	size	CDR3	DNA
TRBV14	NA	TRBJ1-3	few	CASSPDLGNTIYF	TGTGCCAGCAGCCCCGATCTTGGGAACACCATATATTTT
TRBV5-6	NA	TRBJ2-6	NA	CASSLDAGANVLTF	TGTGCCAGCAGCTTGGATGCTGGGGCCAACGTCCTGACTTTC
TRBV2	NA	TRBJ1-5	once	CASALLQGGNQPQHF	TGTGCCAGCGCGCTGCTTCAGGGTGGCAATCAGCCCCAGCATTTT
TRBV7-9	NA	TRBJ1-1	NA	CAGGGPTEAFF	TGTGCTGGAGGGGGGCCCACTGAAGCTTTCTTT
TRBV28	TRBD2	TRBJ2-5	NA	CASRPGLADSYQETQYF	TGTGCCAGCAGGCCGGGACTAGCGGACTCGTACCAAGAGACCCAGTACTTC
TRBV27	NA	TRBJ1-2	once	CASSYQRGAGWVGGYTF	TGTGCCAGCAGCTACCAAAGGGGGGCAGGGTGGGTTGGTGGCTACACCTTC
TRBV9	NA	TRBJ2-7	NA	CASSVDSWGSEQYF	TGTGCCAGCAGCGTAGATTCATGGGGGAGCGAGCAGTACTTC
TRBV9	TRBD2	TRBJ2-2	NA	CASSAGTSPGELFF	TGTGCCAGCAGCGCCGGGACTAGCCCCGGGGAGCTGTTTTTT
TRBV10-3	TRBD1	TRBJ1-1	NA	CAISENRGQLNTEAFF	TGTGCCATCAGTGAGAATCGGGGACAGCTGAACACTGAAGCTTTCTTT
TRBV19	NA	TRBJ1-1	once	CASTRRDVDTEAFF	TGTGCCAGTACCCGCCGGGACGTGGACACTGAAGCTTTCTTT
TRBV19	NA	TRBJ1-5	NA	CATGTSSYNQPQHF	TGTGCCACCGGGACTTCCAGCTACAATCAGCCCCAGCATTTT
TRBV28	NA	TRBJ1-3	NA	CASSRLGSGNTIYF	TGTGCCAGCAGTCGCCTAGGGTCTGGAAACACCATATATTTT
TRBV5-1	NA	TRBJ1-4	NA	CASSFDRQAGREKLFF	TGCGCCAGCAGCTTTGATCGCCAGGCCGGGAGGGAAAAACTGTTTTTT
TRBV30	NA	TRBJ1-5	NA	CAWRQGNQPQHF	TGTGCCTGGAGACAGGGCAATCAGCCCCAGCATTTT
TRBV30	NA	TRBJ1-5	NA	CAWTLSPGQPQHF	TGTGCCTGGACTTTATCTCCCGGGCAGCCCCAGCATTTT
TRBV6-6	NA	TRBJ1-1	NA	CASSYSGTTEAFF	TGTGCCAGCAGTTACTCAGGGACCACTGAAGCTTTCTTT